This T cell receptor beta chain was recovered during a study of T cells after yellow fever vaccination. TCRdb called the 5' RACE reads again in MiXCR, with one record for every CDR3 protein. Of some 200,000 distinct CDR3 sequences in the sample, approximately 3.3% were seen once. The origin of this receptor is a man younger than 35 who received the YFV17D yellow fever vaccine. Sequences were derived from CD4+ T cells sorted from PBMCs, sampled 10 days after the yellow fever booster vaccination.

The CDR3 protein is CASSLRQDNSPLHF. CDR3 nucleotide sequence: TGTGCCAGCAGCCTGCGACAGGATAATTCACCCCTCCACTTT. The genes are TRBV4-2 and TRBJ1-6, with D possibly being TRBD1 (6 bases). Trimming left V 4 bases short and J 5 bases short, with 9 bases between. From germline, CDR1 is LGHNA and CDR2 YNFKEQ. The CDR3 totals 14 residues.